The 23 T cell receptor beta chains in this list originate from one sample, sequenced in a study of blood T cell repertoires in COVID-19. Clones were read by immunoSEQ multiplex PCR, and TCRdb kept only the in-frame ones, dropping some. The data show over 250,000 clones, approximately 90% seen once. The sample comprised PBMCs or T cells enriched from blood (not recorded which). The receptors derive from a woman aged 18-35 years who had recovered from COVID-19.

The chain is built from TRBV12-3 or TRBV12-4 and TRBJ1-1, with D unresolved. The CDR3 contains 11 residues. Trimming stripped 2 bases from V and 6 bases from J, with 4 bases between. The CDR3 sequence is CASSLYAEAFF. CDR3 bases: TGTGCCAGCAGTTTATATGCTGAAGCTTTCTTT.

This sequence joins TRBV12-3 or TRBV12-4 and TRBJ2-5; D ambiguous. This CDR3 has 12 amino acids. V was cut by 5 bases and J by 5 bases, with 9 bases left in between. The CDR3 loop reads CASSDSRETQYF. The CDR3 bases are TGTGCCAGCAGTGACTCGCGGGAGACCCAGTACTTC.

The genes are TRBV9 and TRBJ1-1; maybe TRBD1 (5 bases). This CDR3 comprises 13 residues. The V gene lost 3 bases and the J gene lost 1 base, with 7 bases spanning the gap. Germline V gene lookup returns CDR1 SGDLS and CDR2 YYNGEE. CDR3 sequence: CASSGGRNTEAFF. CDR3 DNA: TGTGCCAGCAGCGGGGGCAGGAACACTGAAGCTTTCTTT. The full variable domain, its missing parts supplied by reference TRBV9 and TRBJ1-1, is DSGVTQTPKHLITATGQRVTLRCSPRSGDLSVYWYQQSLDQGLQFLIQYYNGEERAKGNILERFSAQQFPDLHSELNLSSLELGDSALYFCASSGGRNTEAFFGQGTRLTVV.

The rearrangement links TRBV19 to TRBJ1-6, with 8 bases matching TRBD1. Germline V gene lookup returns CDR1 LNHDA and CDR2 SQIVND (reference sequence). V trimming: 5 bases; J trimming: 8 bases; junction bases outside the gene matches: 11. CDR3 length: 16 amino acids. The CDR3 is CASSATGQGYYSPLHF. As DNA, the CDR3 is TGTGCCAGTAGTGCTACCGGACAGGGATATTATTCACCCCTCCACTTT. The entire variable domain, with the rest obtained from reference TRBV19 and TRBJ1-6, is as follows: DGGITQSPKYLFRKEGQNVTLSCEQNLNHDAMYWYRQDPGQGLRLIYYSQIVNDFQKGDIAEGYSVSREKKESFPLTVTSAQKNPTAFYLCASSATGQGYYSPLHFGNGTRLTVT.

The V call is TRBV12-3 or TRBV12-4, the J call TRBJ2-7, with D perhaps matching TRBD1 (7 bases). This CDR3 has 13 residues. Trimming pared 6 bases from V and 3 bases from J, leaving 12 bases between. The CDR3 protein is CASRRDSFYEQYF. The CDR3, as DNA: TGTGCCAGCAGGCGGGACAGCTTCTACGAGCAGTACTTC.

This clone was observed a handful of times. V is TRBV14 and J is TRBJ2-3; 11 bases are a match to TRBD2. CDR3 length equals 16 residues. Per germline, CDR1 SGHDN and CDR2 FVKESK. Germline trimming cut 1 base from V and 6 bases from J; bases unmatched to any gene: 6. CDR3 nucleotide sequence: TGTGCCAGCAGCCAAGCCCTAGCGGGGGGCGGGGATACGCAGTATTTT. This gives the protein CASSQALAGGGDTQYF.

This sequence joins TRBV11-2 and TRBJ1-2, with D maybe TRBD1 (5 bases). From germline, CDR1 is SGHAT and CDR2 FQNNGV. There are 15 residues in the CDR3. V lost 0 bases, J lost 8 bases, and 16 bases lay in between. Here the CDR3 reads CASSLDSGNVRGYTF. The CDR3 DNA reads as TGTGCCAGCAGCTTAGATTCAGGGAACGTAAGGGGCTACACCTTC.

J is TRBJ1-2 and V is TRBV6-1; D gene ambiguous. This CDR3 has 16 amino acids. Germline V lookup: CDR1 MNHNS, CDR2 SASEGT. Trimming removed 1 base from V and 2 bases from J, with 14 bases in between. CDR3 in DNA: TGTGCCAGCAGTGAAGATTCCAGGATAAGCAACTATGGCTACACCTTC. This encodes CASSEDSRISNYGYTF.

CDR3 in amino acids: CASSVGGAPSTDTQYF. The CDR3 DNA is TGTGCCAGCAGCGTCGGAGGGGCTCCTAGCACAGATACGCAGTATTTT. The chain couples TRBV5-5 to TRBJ2-3; D is possibly TRBD2 (6 bases). Looked up from germline, CDR1 is SGHKS and CDR2 is YYEKEE (reference sequence). The ends were cut back, 4 bases at V and 0 bases at J, with 15 bases in the middle. The CDR3 runs to 16 residues.

This clone occurred a few times. V is TRBV5-1 and J is TRBJ2-2; 12 bases line up with TRBD2. This CDR3 comprises 17 residues. With 4 bases clipped from V and 2 bases from J, the junction kept 6 bases outside the gene matches. Germline V gives CDR1 SGHRS, CDR2 YFSETQ. CDR3 coding DNA: TGCGCCAGCAGCCGCACTAGCGGGGGGCCAAACACCGGGGAGCTGTTTTTT. It codes for CASSRTSGGPNTGELFF. Looking up the rest from reference TRBV5-1 and TRBJ2-2 gives the full variable domain: KAGVTQTPRYLIKTRGQQVTLSCSPISGHRSVSWYQQTPGQGLQFLFEYFSETQRNKGNFPGRFSGRQFSNSRSEMNVSTLELGDSALYLCASSRTSGGPNTGELFFGEGSRLTVL.

This chain joins TRBV6-6 and TRBJ2-2; D is uncertain. Trimming stripped 4 bases from V and 7 bases from J, with 4 bases between. The CDR3 runs 11 residues. The germline V gene encodes CDR1 MNHNY and CDR2 SVGAGI (reference sequence). CDR3 in amino acids: CASSLHGELFF. CDR3 in DNA: TGTGCCAGCAGTTTACACGGGGAGCTGTTTTTT.

J is TRBJ2-3 and V is TRBV18; D remains unclear. The CDR3 has 14 amino acids. CDR1 is KGHSH, CDR2 LQKENI, per germline. V shed 3 bases and J shed 0 bases, with 7 bases lying between them. DNA for the CDR3: TGTGCCAGCTCACCCTTGCGCAGCACAGATACGCAGTATTTT. It yields the protein CASSPLRSTDTQYF.

This chain links TRBV27 with TRBJ1-6; D is perhaps TRBD1 (5 bases). The V gene lost 4 bases and the J gene lost 7 bases, with 11 bases spanning the gap. CDR1 and CDR2 (germline): MNHEY, SMNVEV (reference sequence). The CDR3 loop spans 14 amino acids. The CDR3 DNA sequence: TGTGCCAGCAGTTCCAGGGTAAGGAATTCACCCCTCCACTTT. Protein sequence: CASSSRVRNSPLHF.

This clone was found once. J is TRBJ2-1 and V is TRBV12-3 or TRBV12-4; D unresolved. The V and J ends lost 11 bases and 4 bases respectively, with 9 bases between them. CDR3 size: 11 residues. The chain's CDR3 is CASRLYNEQFF. The CDR3, as DNA: TGTGCCTCCAGACTGTACAATGAGCAGTTCTTC.

The J gene is TRBJ2-2, the V gene TRBV2; no clear D gene. The germline V gene encodes CDR1 SNHLY and CDR2 FYNNEI. This CDR3 comprises 15 residues. Trimming removed 6 bases from V and 3 bases from J, with 14 bases in between. The CDR3 spells CASRPLEAHTGELFF. CDR3 in DNA: TGTGCCAGCAGACCTCTAGAAGCCCACACCGGGGAGCTGTTTTTT.

The V call is TRBV28, the J call TRBJ1-4, with TRBD1 matching 7 bases. The CDR3 is made up of 17 amino acids. Trimming removed 5 bases from V and 7 bases from J; junction bases left unmatched: 16. In germline, CDR1 is MDHEN, CDR2 SYDVKM. The CDR3 DNA follows: TGTGCCAGCAGTCCCATAGGTATAGGGGGCGAAGGTGAAAAACTGTTTTTT. Amino acids: CASSPIGIGGEGEKLFF.

This clone appeared once. The V call is TRBV2, the J call TRBJ2-2; maybe TRBD1 (6 bases). CDR1 is SNHLY and CDR2 is FYNNEI in the germline V gene. The V end lost 6 bases, the J end lost 6 bases, and 14 bases lay between the germline ends. The CDR3 is made up of 14 amino acids. The CDR3 bases are TGTGCCAGCAGCTTTATTCAGGGGCCCGGGGAGCTGTTTTTT. Translating it yields CASSFIQGPGELFF.

The J gene is TRBJ1-2, the V gene TRBV7-9; a possible D gene is TRBD1 (6 bases). Germline assignment: CDR1 SEHNR and CDR2 FQNEAQ (reference sequence). The CDR3 consists of 13 residues. V was pared by 5 bases and J by 8 bases, with 15 bases between. CDR3 sequence reads: CASSDNTGRGYTF. The CDR3 nucleotides read TGTGCCAGCAGCGACAATACAGGGCGGGGCTACACCTTC.

The rearrangement joins TRBV2 to TRBJ2-5, with 8 bases that match TRBD2. Germline V gives CDR1 SNHLY, CDR2 FYNNEI. CDR3 size: 13 residues. Unmatched junction bases numbered 6, after V lost 10 bases and J lost 2 bases. The CDR3 is CATTGGLQETQYF. The CDR3 DNA follows: TGTGCCACCACGGGGGGGCTACAAGAGACCCAGTACTTC. Full variable domain (outside the CDR3, taken from reference TRBV2 and TRBJ2-5): EPEVTQTPSHQVTQMGQEVILRCVPISNHLYFYWYRQILGQKVEFLVSFYNNEISEKSEIFDDQFSVERPDGSNFTLKIRSTKLEDSAMYFCATTGGLQETQYFGPGTRLLVL.

This chain uses TRBV2 with TRBJ1-2; D gene ambiguous. Trimming removed 1 base at V and 7 bases at J, with 10 bases between. The CDR3 totals 13 residues. Germline-derived CDR1 and CDR2 are SNHLY and FYNNEI. CDR3 sequence: CASSEVEGAGYTF. The CDR3 DNA reads as TGTGCCAGCAGTGAAGTGGAGGGCGCTGGCTACACCTTC.

This clone showed up just once. This chain links TRBV11-3 with TRBJ2-3, with 8 nucleotides matching TRBD1. With 4 bases clipped from V and 3 bases from J, the junction kept 9 bases outside the gene matches. Germline values: CDR1 SGHNT, CDR2 YENEEA. The CDR3 sequence is 16 residues long. CDR3 DNA sequence: TGTGCCAGCAGCTACCGGACAGGGAGATCGACAGATACGCAGTATTTT. This codes for CASSYRTGRSTDTQYF. Variable domain in full (rest from reference TRBV11-3 and TRBJ2-3): EAGVVQSPRYKIIEKKQPVAFWCNPISGHNTLYWYLQNLGQGPELLIRYENEEAVDDSQLPKDRFSAERLKGVDSTLKIQPAELGDSAVYLCASSYRTGRSTDTQYFGPGTRLTVL.

The DNA for the CDR3 is TGTGCCAGCAGTCCTGTTGAGTCGCTGGTGGCCTACAATGAGCAGTTCTTC. Protein sequence: CASSPVESLVAYNEQFF. This sequence joins TRBV3-1 (or the pseudogene TRBV3-2) and TRBJ2-1; no firm D call. The CDR3 is made up of 17 amino acids. The germline gives CDR1 LGHDT, CDR2 YNNKEL (reference sequence). Trimming cost V 6 bases and J 2 bases, with 20 bases left between them.

The CDR3, as DNA: TGTGCCAGCAGTTTTATCCGGGGAGGAGGCTACACCTTC. Encoded protein: CASSFIRGGGYTF. The chain uses TRBV12-3 or TRBV12-4 and TRBJ1-2; no reliable D call. The ends were cut back, 3 bases at V and 8 bases at J, with 13 bases in the middle. The CDR3 runs 13 residues.